Shown below are 17 T cell receptor beta chains from a single sample sequenced in a study of Ad26.COV2.S vaccination and SARS-CoV-2 variants. Noted treatment: about 20 received Ad26.COV2.S at low or high dose, single or two shots; several received placebo; per-sample allocation not given. Material that was analyzed had been drawn on day 63 after the first vaccine or placebo injection. Sequencing was performed with immunoSEQ multiplex PCR; in TCRdb, only in-frame clones are kept and a portion is missing. The table has a few hundred thousand clones, 80% to 90% seen once. This specimen consisted of peripheral blood, obtained in a trial of Ad26.COV2.S vaccine versus placebo. These receptors all stem from a person between 18 and 65 years old who received the Ad26.COV2.S COVID-19 vaccine or a placebo.

The table lists this clone with a count of one. The chain is built from TRBV7-3 and TRBJ2-3, with D perhaps TRBD1 or TRBD2 (5 bases each). This CDR3 contains 15 residues. Germline CDR1 SGHTA, CDR2 FQGTGA. V lost 6 bases and J lost 5, with 18 bases in between. CDR3 in DNA: TGTGCCAGCAGTAGTTCTCCGGGACGGAGAGATACGCAGTATTTT. This encodes CASSSSPGRRDTQYF.

In this sample, this clone turned up once. V is TRBV29-1 and J is TRBJ1-2; D is perhaps TRBD1 (6 bases). The CDR3 has 14 residues. V lost 6 bases to trimming and J lost 5 bases, with 19 bases between them. Germline assignment: CDR1 SQVTM and CDR2 ANQGSEA. The CDR3 nucleotides read TGCAGCGTGGACGGGGGCTCCCTTCCTTATGGCTACACCTTC. Protein: CSVDGGSLPYGYTF. The variable domain in full, with the rest retrieved from reference TRBV29-1 and TRBJ1-2, is SAVISQKPSRDICQRGTSLTIQCQVDSQVTMMFWYRQQPGQSLTLIATANQGSEATYESGFVIDKFPISRPNLTFSTLTVSNMSPEDSSIYLCSVDGGSLPYGYTFGSGTRLTVV.

The J gene is TRBJ2-2, the V gene TRBV11-3; 7 bases line up with TRBD1. The CDR3 contains 15 residues. The germline gives CDR1 SGHNT, CDR2 YENEEA. J lost 2 bases, V lost 5 bases, and 5 bases had no gene match. The CDR3 nucleotides read TGTGCCAGCAGCCCCGGACAGGCTAACACCGGGGAGCTGTTTTTT. Encoded protein: CASSPGQANTGELFF.

The chain recombines TRBV14 with TRBJ2-5, with D maybe TRBD2 (6 bases). V was shortened by 2 bases and J by 1 base, with 11 bases between the two germline ends. CDR3 length: 15 amino acids. Germline lookup yields CDR1 SGHDN and CDR2 FVKESK. The CDR3 sequence: CASSQQRVTQETQYF. The CDR3 region has the DNA TGTGCCAGCAGCCAACAGCGGGTAACCCAAGAGACCCAGTACTTC. The whole variable domain, filled in from reference TRBV14 and TRBJ2-5, reads EAGVTQFPSHSVIEKGQTVTLRCDPISGHDNLYWYRRVMGKEIKFLLHFVKESKQDESGMPNNRFLAERTGGTYSTLKVQPAELEDSGVYFCASSQQRVTQETQYFGPGTRLLVL.

V gene TRBV4-1 combines with J gene TRBJ1-3; 9 nucleotides line up with TRBD1. Germline values: CDR1 MGHRA, CDR2 YSYEKL. With V trimmed by 3 bases and J by 8 bases, 5 bases remained unmatched. This CDR3 has 14 residues. The CDR3 region is CASSQGDREHTIYF. For the CDR3, the DNA is TGCGCCAGCAGCCAGGGGGACAGGGAGCACACCATATATTTT.

Comments on this clone: One junction end disagrees with the germline gene, perhaps due to a read error. The CDR3 DNA sequence: TGTGCCTGGAGTGTACTCGGTCCTCCCGCCCACTTC. Amino acid sequence: CAWSVLGPPAHF. V and J are TRBV30 and TRBJ2-7, with D hard to call. Germline V gene data show CDR1 as GTSNPN and CDR2 as SVGIG (reference sequence). The CDR3 spans 12 residues.

This chain joins TRBV5-1 and TRBJ2-2, with D unresolved. This CDR3 contains 15 residues. V lost 4 bases, J lost 3 bases, and 13 bases lay in between. Per germline, CDR1 SGHRS and CDR2 YFSETQ. CDR3 coding DNA: TGCGCCAGCAGCCTGACGGACCCAGACACCGGGGAGCTGTTTTTT. Residues: CASSLTDPDTGELFF.

The gene calls are TRBV5-1 and TRBJ1-1; D unresolved. Per germline, CDR1 SGHRS and CDR2 YFSETQ. Between the trimmed V and J ends, which lost 2 bases and 5 bases, there was a span of 22 bases. CDR3 size: 17 residues. The CDR3 DNA is TGCGCCAGCAGCTTAGGGTCCAGCCACCTCCCTTGGACTGAAGCTTTCTTT. As protein: CASSLGSSHLPWTEAFF. The whole variable domain, remainder taken from reference TRBV5-1 and TRBJ1-1, is KAGVTQTPRYLIKTRGQQVTLSCSPISGHRSVSWYQQTPGQGLQFLFEYFSETQRNKGNFPGRFSGRQFSNSRSEMNVSTLELGDSALYLCASSLGSSHLPWTEAFFGQGTRLTVV.

V and J are TRBV24-1 and TRBJ2-1; 8 nucleotides line up with TRBD1. CDR3 length: 15 residues. Per germline, CDR1 KGHDR and CDR2 SFDVKD. J gave up 7 bases and V 3 bases, and 7 bases lay outside the gene matches. DNA of the CDR3: TGTGCCACCAGTGATCTCGGACAGGGTATAAATGAGCAGTTCTTC. This gives the protein CATSDLGQGINEQFF.

The chain employs TRBV24-1 and TRBJ1-1; possible D gene TRBD1, 5 bases. The CDR3 is 15 amino acids. The V gene lost 3 bases and the J gene lost 4 bases, with 14 bases spanning the gap. Germline V gene data show CDR1 as KGHDR and CDR2 as SFDVKD. DNA for the CDR3: TGTGCCACCAGTGATCTAACCGCAGGGTCCACTGAAGCTTTCTTT. Amino acid sequence: CATSDLTAGSTEAFF.

The chain is built from TRBV7-3 and TRBJ2-2, with a possible D match to TRBD1 (6 bases). The CDR3 length is 16 residues. V gave up 4 bases and J gave up 4 bases, with 16 bases separating them. CDR1 and CDR2 from the germline V gene are SGHTA and FQGTGA. As DNA, the CDR3 is TGTGCCAGCAGCTCGCATCCGGACAGTCTCACCGGGGAGCTGTTTTTT. Encoded protein: CASSSHPDSLTGELFF.

The V and J genes are TRBV27 and TRBJ2-1; D not resolved. The CDR3 has 15 residues. Germline V lookup: CDR1 MNHEY, CDR2 SMNVEV (reference sequence). V lost 7 bases to trimming and J lost 0 bases, with 13 bases between them. This CDR3 is CASKLGPNSYNEQFF. The CDR3 DNA follows: TGTGCCAGCAAGTTAGGACCTAACTCCTACAATGAGCAGTTCTTC.

V is TRBV18 and J is TRBJ2-1; no definite D call. The CDR3 is made up of 14 amino acids. Trimming removed 3 bases from V and 0 bases from J, with 6 bases in between. CDR1 is KGHSH, CDR2 LQKENI, per germline. For the CDR3, the DNA is TGTGCCAGCTCACCTTCTGTCTCCTACAATGAGCAGTTCTTC. Its protein is CASSPSVSYNEQFF.

V is TRBV15 and J is TRBJ2-5; D is perhaps TRBD1 or TRBD2 (5 bases each). The V end was cut by 0 bases, the J end by 4 bases, with 21 bases between. CDR1 and CDR2 from the germline V gene are LNHNV and YYDKDF (reference sequence). The CDR3 extends over 18 amino acids. The CDR3 sequence is CATSRESPGSLPGETQYF. DNA of the CDR3: TGTGCCACCAGCAGAGAAAGCCCAGGGAGCCTCCCTGGAGAGACCCAGTACTTC.

This rearrangement joins TRBV19 to TRBJ1-5; a weak D match, TRBD1 (5 bases). Germline values: CDR1 LNHDA, CDR2 SQIVND (reference sequence). The CDR3 contains 16 residues. V shed 1 base and J shed 3 bases, with 13 bases lying between them. For the CDR3, the DNA is TGTGCCAGTAGTATAGGGGGCTGGAATCCCAATCAGCCCCAGCATTTT. Translation gives CASSIGGWNPNQPQHF.

This clone was detected only a few times. The V gene is TRBV7-9, the J gene TRBJ1-5; no clear D gene. CDR3 size: 17 residues. Germline V gene lookup returns CDR1 SEHNR and CDR2 FQNEAQ (reference sequence). Deletions cut 5 bases from V and 0 bases from J, with 17 bases between. In DNA, the CDR3 is TGTGCCAGCAGCCAAGCTGCCAGCAGATATAGCAATCAGCCCCAGCATTTT. Protein sequence: CASSQAASRYSNQPQHF.

The chain has TRBV19 and TRBJ1-5, with D unclear. CDR1 is LNHDA and CDR2 is SQIVND in the germline V gene (reference sequence). The V gene lost 1 base and the J gene lost 2 bases, with 9 bases spanning the gap. This CDR3 region has 15 residues. CDR3 sequence reads: CASSIVWAGNQPQHF. CDR3 DNA: TGTGCCAGTAGTATAGTGTGGGCAGGCAATCAGCCCCAGCATTTT.